The clone carrying this TCR beta chain has at least ten counts. The antigen remains unidentified. This entry is derived from a study of T cells in Graves' hyperthyroidism and ophthalmopathy. Findings and caveats of the study: Blood also contained most expanded thyroid clonotypes above 0.001.

In the ophthalmopathy cohort, Clinical Activity Score was at least 3, NOSPECS grade at least 4, and duration under 3 months. Not enrolled were patients with uncontrolled infection, other autoimmune disease, pregnancy or lactation. Diagnostic assessment was based on clinical symptoms, serum thyroxine and TRAb, thyroid ultrasound and orbital computed tomography. Amplification of TCR beta CDR3 regions was performed using RNA transcripts as template. HTBI primers were employed in a first-round RT-PCR of the TCR CDR3. One entry per CDR3 protein, called by TCRdb with MiXCR from the multiplex PCR reads. The repertoire holds about 640,000 distinct CDR3 sequences, with roughly 15% as singletons. The sequencing input was blood. The clonotype comes from a woman aged 45-65 years with Graves' ophthalmopathy.

The CDR3 DNA reads as TGTGCCAGCAGTTTAGGGGGGGCTCATGCTTTCTTT. It yields the protein CASSLGGAHAFF. The J gene is TRBJ1-1, the V gene TRBV12-3 or TRBV12-4; perhaps TRBD1 as D (6 bases). V was trimmed by 1 base and J by 11 bases, leaving 11 bases between them. There are 12 residues in the CDR3.